Shown below are 16 T cell receptor beta chains from a single sample sequenced in a study of T cell responses to AZD1222 COVID-19 vaccine. Assay: immunoSEQ multiplex PCR; the TCRdb copy retains only in-frame clones and omits some. The sample carries tens of thousands of clones, 89% recorded once. The sequencing used peripheral blood, collected on day 0 of AZD1222 vaccination. Source of these receptors: an adult in good health.

The chain links TRBV5-1 to TRBJ1-3, with a possible D match to TRBD1 (5 bases). CDR1 and CDR2 from the germline V gene are SGHRS and YFSETQ. V gave up 0 bases and J gave up 8 bases, with 9 bases separating them. The CDR3 contains 13 residues. The DNA for the CDR3 is TGCGCCAGCAGCTTGGACAGGTTGGACACCATATATTTT. Its translation: CASSLDRLDTIYF.

The rearrangement links TRBV2 to TRBJ2-1; 8 positions agree with TRBD1. Germline V gene sequence: CDR1 SNHLY, CDR2 FYNNEI. The CDR3 has 15 residues. V lost 8 bases, J lost 1 base, and 7 bases stayed unmatched. The CDR3 region has the DNA TGTGCCAGCGTTGTAACAGGGGGATCCTACAATGAGCAGTTCTTC. Translated, it gives CASVVTGGSYNEQFF.

V usage is TRBV10-3 and J usage is TRBJ1-1, with D perhaps matching TRBD1 (5 bases). CDR1 ENHRY and CDR2 SYGVKD come from the germline V gene. Trimming pared 5 bases from V and 1 base from J, leaving 17 bases between. The length of the CDR3 is 16 residues. This chain's CDR3 is CAISKTSGTQNTEAFF. The CDR3 DNA is TGTGCCATCAGTAAAACATCCGGGACGCAGAACACTGAAGCTTTCTTT.

The chain carries TRBV9 and TRBJ2-5; TRBD1 might be the D (6 bases). Germline-derived CDR1 and CDR2 are SGDLS and YYNGEE. This CDR3 has 14 residues. V was cut by 3 bases and J by 4 bases, with 13 bases left in between. The CDR3 sequence is CASSAILGGETQYF. For the CDR3, the DNA is TGTGCCAGCAGCGCCATACTAGGGGGAGAGACCCAGTACTTC.

The chain uses TRBV7-9 and TRBJ1-3, with TRBD1 matching over 8 bases. The germline CDR1 and CDR2 sequences are SEHNR and FQNEAQ (reference sequence). This CDR3 has 17 residues. With V trimmed by 2 bases and J by 3 bases, 9 bases remained unmatched. In DNA, the CDR3 is TGTGCCAGCAGCTTAAAGAGGGGACAGGTAGATGGAAACACCATATATTTT. As protein: CASSLKRGQVDGNTIYF.

The chain joins TRBV29-1 to TRBJ2-1, with D unclear. Germline V lookup: CDR1 SQVTM, CDR2 ANQGSEA. V was clipped by 4 bases and J by 3 bases, with 7 bases between them. The CDR3 is made up of 12 amino acids. The CDR3 DNA reads TGCAGCGTTGTGTGGATCTACAATGAGCAGTTCTTC. It encodes CSVVWIYNEQFF.

On this clone: In the same sample, other DNA sequences code for this CDR3. The chain is built from TRBV2 and TRBJ2-3, with D uncertain. Trimming took off 6 bases at V and 2 bases at J, with 6 bases between the two ends. Germline-derived CDR1 and CDR2 are SNHLY and FYNNEI. CDR3 length: 12 residues. In nucleotides, the CDR3 is TGTGCCAGCAGGGACGACACAGATACGCAGTATTTT. Protein sequence: CASRDDTDTQYF.

V and J are TRBV6-5 and TRBJ2-3, with 8 bases aligning to TRBD2. V gave up 6 bases and J gave up 5 bases; unmatched junction bases: 10. The CDR3 is 15 amino acids. CDR1 and CDR2 from the germline V gene are MNHEY and SVGAGI. The CDR3 region is CASSLITSGGDTQYF. As DNA, the CDR3 is TGTGCCAGCAGCCTGATCACTAGCGGAGGAGATACGCAGTATTTT.

This clone was picked up one time. The chain links TRBV3-1 (or the pseudogene TRBV3-2) to TRBJ2-5, with 8 nucleotides matching TRBD1. The CDR3 has 16 amino acids. After removal of 1 base from V and 0 bases from J, the junction contained 4 bases not matched to a gene. Germline V CDR1 and CDR2: LGHDT, YNNKEL (reference sequence). The CDR3 region is CASSQVRGQDQETQYF. The CDR3 nucleotides read TGTGCCAGCAGCCAAGTCAGGGGACAGGACCAAGAGACCCAGTACTTC.

The chain carries TRBV7-9 and TRBJ1-6, with D unclear. With 1 base removed from V and 6 bases from J, the gap between germline ends came to 7 bases. This CDR3 contains 14 residues. Germline CDR1 reads SEHNR; CDR2 reads FQNEAQ (reference sequence). CDR3 in amino acids: CASSLVRPNSPLHF. Written as DNA, the CDR3 is TGTGCCAGCAGCTTAGTGCGCCCTAATTCACCCCTCCACTTT.

This clone was seen only a few times. V gene TRBV5-1 combines with J gene TRBJ1-3; tentatively, D is TRBD1 (5 bases). The V and J ends lost 0 bases and 4 bases respectively, with 5 bases between them. Germline-derived CDR1 and CDR2 are SGHRS and YFSETQ. This CDR3 spans 13 amino acids. CDR3 sequence reads: CASSLEGGNTIYF. The CDR3 DNA follows: TGCGCCAGCAGCTTGGAGGGGGGAAACACCATATATTTT.

The table lists this clone with a count of one. The chain couples TRBV2 to TRBJ1-6, with no clear D. The germline V gene has CDR1 SNHLY and CDR2 FYNNEI. This CDR3 has 13 amino acids. V lost 8 bases, J lost 9 bases, and 14 bases lay in between. The CDR3 DNA follows: TGTGCCAGCTCCCTGTCGTTCGGTTCACCCCTCCACTTT. This codes for CASSLSFGSPLHF.

This rearrangement joins TRBV9 to TRBJ2-3; the match to TRBD2 covers 10 bases. The J segment lost 4 bases and the V segment lost 3 bases, leaving 8 bases of the junction unmatched. The CDR3 totals 16 residues. Germline CDR1 and CDR2: SGDLS and YYNGEE. CDR3 in amino acids: CASSARLAGVSDTQYF. DNA for the CDR3: TGTGCCAGCAGCGCCAGGCTAGCGGGGGTCTCAGATACGCAGTATTTT.

This clone came up once. The rearrangement links TRBV15 to TRBJ1-2; tentative D call: TRBD1 (6 bases). The germline gives CDR1 LNHNV, CDR2 YYDKDF (reference sequence). The CDR3 has 15 amino acids. V was trimmed by 0 bases and J by 8 bases, leaving 16 bases between them. The CDR3 coding sequence is TGTGCCACCAGCAGAGATTCCAGGGGCGCCGGGGGCTACACCTTC. It specifies CATSRDSRGAGGYTF.

The chain combines TRBV1 with TRBJ2-3. TRBV1 is termed a pseudogene. The CDR3 is 18 amino acids. CDR3 bases: TGCACCAGCAGCCAGCCACTTAACCCGAGGGGCCAGCCAGATACGCAGTATTTT. Residues: CTSSQPLNPRGQPDTQYF.

This clone has just a few counts. V and J are TRBV7-8 and TRBJ1-2; D might be TRBD1 (5 bases). V gave up 1 base and J gave up 8 bases, with 14 bases separating them. Germline V lookup: CDR1 SGHVS, CDR2 FQNEAQ. The CDR3 has 14 amino acids. CDR3 bases: TGTGCCAGCAGCTTAGTGGGGCAGAATCGAGGCTACACCTTC. Protein sequence: CASSLVGQNRGYTF. The whole variable domain, remainder taken from reference TRBV7-8 and TRBJ1-2, is GAGVSQSPRYKVAKRGQDVALRCDPISGHVSLFWYQQALGQGPEFLTYFQNEAQLDKSGLPSDRFFAERPEGSVSTLKIQRTQQEDSAVYLCASSLVGQNRGYTFGSGTRLTVV.